Given below is one T cell receptor beta chain in context. The sample originates from a study of OX40 agonist ivuxolimab in advanced cancers. Across the whole study: Patients treated during dose escalation were battling hepatocellular carcinoma, melanoma, renal cell or head and neck cancer.

TCRdb's copy holds only in-frame clones and misses some; the assay was immunoSEQ multiplex PCR. In the table there are 100,000 or so clones, roughly 84% of which are singletons. Germline V gene lookup returns CDR1 MNHNS and CDR2 SASEGT. The V gene lost 4 bases and the J gene lost 4 bases, with 14 bases spanning the gap. The CDR3 loop spans 16 amino acids. The J gene is TRBJ2-6, the V gene TRBV6-1; tentative D call: TRBD1 (6 bases). This TCR came from an adult with an advanced solid tumor such as melanoma, head and neck, liver or kidney cancer. Sequences were derived from CD4+ or CD8+ T cells sorted from blood, sampled in a trial of the OX40 agonist ivuxolimab. The CDR3 region is CASSATGLQGANVLTF. The CDR3 DNA reads as TGTGCCAGCAGTGCGACAGGTCTCCAAGGGGCCAACGTCCTGACTTTC.